Listed below are T cell receptor beta chains from one sample, sequenced in a study of blood T cell repertoires in COVID-19. This table comes from immunoSEQ multiplex PCR, and its TCRdb copy is limited to in-frame clones, with some not included. The table includes some 46,000 clones, about 91% detected once. Sequencing was done on a sample of peripheral blood. Receptors originate from a man in his sixties with active COVID-19. Both conserved end residues are part of each CDR3. D genes are given only for firm matches. Part of the rows lack a size; the others show once, few, many or a class for expanded clones.

d_gene: TRBD1
len: 16
abundance: .
j_gene: TRBJ1-2
v_gene: TRBV5-1
CDR3nt: TGCGCCAGCAGCTACCCGGGACAGGGTAATGACTATGGCTACACCTTC
CDR3aa: CASSYPGQGNDYGYTF

d_gene: TRBD1
len: 14
abundance: .
j_gene: TRBJ2-7
v_gene: TRBV9
CDR3nt: TGTGCCAGCAGCGTAGCAGACAGGGACTACGAGCAGTACTTC
CDR3aa: CASSVADRDYEQYF

d_gene: .
len: 16
abundance: .
j_gene: TRBJ2-2
v_gene: TRBV7-2
CDR3nt: TGTGCCAGCAGCCCGGCTGGGGGCGCGAACACCGGGGAGCTGTTTTTT
CDR3aa: CASSPAGGANTGELFF

d_gene: .
len: 12
abundance: .
j_gene: TRBJ2-2
v_gene: TRBV10-3
CDR3nt: TGTGCCATCTGCAACTTCACCGGGGAGCTGTTTTTT
CDR3aa: CAICNFTGELFF

d_gene: .
len: 15
abundance: .
j_gene: TRBJ1-1
v_gene: TRBV4-2
CDR3nt: TGTGCCAGCAGCCAAGGGGAGGGCCAATACACTGAAGCTTTCTTT
CDR3aa: CASSQGEGQYTEAFF

d_gene: TRBD1
len: 16
abundance: once
j_gene: TRBJ1-6
v_gene: TRBV9
CDR3nt: TGTGCCAGCAGCCATTCCCCGGGACAGGAGAATTCACCCCTCCACTTT
CDR3aa: CASSHSPGQENSPLHF

d_gene: TRBD1
len: 17
abundance: .
j_gene: TRBJ1-1
v_gene: TRBV7-3
CDR3nt: TGTGCCAGCAGCTTAACCCCCTCCACAGGGGTGAACACTGAAGCTTTCTTT
CDR3aa: CASSLTPSTGVNTEAFF

d_gene: TRBD1
len: 14
abundance: .
j_gene: TRBJ1-6
v_gene: TRBV2
CDR3nt: TGTGCCAGCAGGGACAGGGCAGGAGATTCACCCCTCCACTTT
CDR3aa: CASRDRAGDSPLHF

d_gene: TRBD1
len: 19
abundance: .
j_gene: TRBJ2-1
v_gene: TRBV9
CDR3nt: TGTGCCAGCAGCAGACCCGGGACAGGGGCGCCGTTTTTCGGCAATGAGCAGTTCTTC
CDR3aa: CASSRPGTGAPFFGNEQFF

d_gene: TRBD1
len: 14
abundance: .
j_gene: TRBJ2-2
v_gene: TRBV10-1
CDR3nt: TGCGCCAGCAGTGCCTCAGGGGGCGGCGGGGAGCTGTTTTTT
CDR3aa: CASSASGGGGELFF

d_gene: TRBD1
len: 14
abundance: .
j_gene: TRBJ2-7
v_gene: TRBV7-7
CDR3nt: TGTGCTAGCAGCGCCGGGACAGGGCCCGACGAGCAGTACTTC
CDR3aa: CASSAGTGPDEQYF

d_gene: TRBD1
len: 13
abundance: .
j_gene: TRBJ1-2
v_gene: TRBV19
CDR3nt: TGTGCCAGTAGTACCGGGACAGGGGATGGCTACACCTTC
CDR3aa: CASSTGTGDGYTF

d_gene: TRBD1
len: 16
abundance: .
j_gene: TRBJ2-7
v_gene: TRBV6-2/TRBV6-3
CDR3nt: TGTGCCAGCAGTTACTCGACAGGGGGCGCGAGATACGAGCAGTACTTC
CDR3aa: CASSYSTGGARYEQYF

d_gene: TRBD1
len: 19
abundance: .
j_gene: TRBJ1-5
v_gene: TRBV6-2/TRBV6-3
CDR3nt: TGTGCCAGCAGTTACCCAACCGGGACAGATTTCAATAGCAATCAGCCCCAGCATTTT
CDR3aa: CASSYPTGTDFNSNQPQHF

d_gene: TRBD1
len: 19
abundance: .
j_gene: TRBJ1-4
v_gene: TRBV28
CDR3nt: TGTGCCAGCAGTTTGGCCGGGGACAGGGGGCCGGCAACTAATGAAAAACTGTTTTTT
CDR3aa: CASSLAGDRGPATNEKLFF